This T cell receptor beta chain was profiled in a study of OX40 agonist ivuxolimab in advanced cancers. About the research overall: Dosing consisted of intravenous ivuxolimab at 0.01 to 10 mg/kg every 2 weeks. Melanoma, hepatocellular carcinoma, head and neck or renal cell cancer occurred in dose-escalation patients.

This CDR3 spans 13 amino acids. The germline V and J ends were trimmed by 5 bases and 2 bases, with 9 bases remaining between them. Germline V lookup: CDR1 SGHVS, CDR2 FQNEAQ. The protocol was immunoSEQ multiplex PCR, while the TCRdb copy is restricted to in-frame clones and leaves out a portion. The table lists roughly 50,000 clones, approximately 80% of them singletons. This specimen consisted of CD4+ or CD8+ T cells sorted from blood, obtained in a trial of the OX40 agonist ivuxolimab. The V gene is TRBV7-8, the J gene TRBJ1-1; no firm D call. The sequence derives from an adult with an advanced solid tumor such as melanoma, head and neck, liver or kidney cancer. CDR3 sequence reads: CASSLNRNTEAFF. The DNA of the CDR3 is TGTGCCAGCAGCCTTAACCGAAACACTGAAGCTTTCTTT.